This T cell receptor (beta chain) was profiled in a study of patients and donors after allogeneic stem cell transplantation. TCRdb re-analysed the RT-PCR reads in MiXCR, keeping a single row per CDR3 protein. The sample holds 920,000 or so distinct CDR3 sequences, roughly 18% seen once. There are a few counts of this clonotype. Germline V gene data show CDR1 as SNHLY and CDR2 as FYNNEI. The CDR3 covers 11 residues. The ends were cut back, 2 bases at V and 8 bases at J, with 4 bases in the middle. The receptor was isolated from a human donor who was either an allogeneic HSCT recipient or a stem cell or donor lymphocyte infusion donor (not recorded which). It is not recorded whose cells these are; they may come from a transplant donor. The sample taken for sequencing was blood, either unsorted or a sorted T cell fraction (not recorded which). The chain couples TRBV2 to TRBJ2-1; D is unresolved. The CDR3 loop is CASSERHEQFF. The DNA for the CDR3 is TGTGCCAGCAGTGAACGGCATGAGCAGTTCTTC.